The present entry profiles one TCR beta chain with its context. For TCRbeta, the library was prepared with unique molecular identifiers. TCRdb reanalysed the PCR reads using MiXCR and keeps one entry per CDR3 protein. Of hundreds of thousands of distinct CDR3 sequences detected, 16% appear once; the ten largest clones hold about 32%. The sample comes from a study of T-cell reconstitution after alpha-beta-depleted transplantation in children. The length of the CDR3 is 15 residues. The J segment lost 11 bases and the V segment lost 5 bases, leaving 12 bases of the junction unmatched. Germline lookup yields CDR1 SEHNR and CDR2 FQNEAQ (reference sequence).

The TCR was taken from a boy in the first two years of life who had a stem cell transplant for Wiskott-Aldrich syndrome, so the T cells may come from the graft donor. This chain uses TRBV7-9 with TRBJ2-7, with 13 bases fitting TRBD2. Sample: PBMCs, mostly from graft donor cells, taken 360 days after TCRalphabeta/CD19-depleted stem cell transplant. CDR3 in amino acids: CASSAGLAGARSEYF. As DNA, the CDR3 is TGTGCCAGCAGCGCCGGACTAGCGGGGGCCCGTTCCGAGTACTTC.